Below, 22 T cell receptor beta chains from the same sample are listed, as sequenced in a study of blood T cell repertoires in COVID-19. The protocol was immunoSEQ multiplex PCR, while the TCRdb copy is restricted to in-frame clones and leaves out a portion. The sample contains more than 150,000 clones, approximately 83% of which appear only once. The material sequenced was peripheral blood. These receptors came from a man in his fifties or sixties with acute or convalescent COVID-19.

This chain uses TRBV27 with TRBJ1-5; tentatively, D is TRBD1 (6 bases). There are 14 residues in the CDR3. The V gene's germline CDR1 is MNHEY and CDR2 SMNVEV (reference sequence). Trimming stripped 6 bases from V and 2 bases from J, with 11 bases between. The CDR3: CASSTRQGNQPQHF. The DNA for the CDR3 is TGTGCCAGCAGCACCCGACAGGGCAATCAGCCCCAGCATTTT.

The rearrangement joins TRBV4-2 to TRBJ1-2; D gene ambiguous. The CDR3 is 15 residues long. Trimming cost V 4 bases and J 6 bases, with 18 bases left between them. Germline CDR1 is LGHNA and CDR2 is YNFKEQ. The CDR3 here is CASSLEGGPVNGYTF. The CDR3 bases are TGTGCCAGCAGCCTAGAGGGAGGACCGGTGAATGGCTACACCTTC.

CDR3 coding DNA: TGTGCCAGCAGTTTATCGAGGTACTCCAATGAGCAGTTCTTC. It is translated as CASSLSRYSNEQFF. The rearrangement uses TRBV27 and TRBJ2-1; D is undetermined. The V and J ends lost 0 bases and 6 bases respectively, with 9 bases between them. Germline V gene sequence: CDR1 MNHEY, CDR2 SMNVEV (reference sequence). CDR3 length equals 14 residues.

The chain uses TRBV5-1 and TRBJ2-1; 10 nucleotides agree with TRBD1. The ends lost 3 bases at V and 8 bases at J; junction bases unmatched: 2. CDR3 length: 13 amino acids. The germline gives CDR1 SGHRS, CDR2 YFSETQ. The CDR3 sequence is CASSWGTGDEQFF. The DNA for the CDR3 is TGCGCCAGCAGCTGGGGGACAGGGGATGAGCAGTTCTTC.

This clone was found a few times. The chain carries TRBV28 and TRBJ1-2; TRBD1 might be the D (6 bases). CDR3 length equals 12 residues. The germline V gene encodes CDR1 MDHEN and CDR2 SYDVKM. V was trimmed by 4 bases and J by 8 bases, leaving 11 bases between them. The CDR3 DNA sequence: TGTGCCAGCAGTTCCGAAGGGGGAGGCTACACCTTC. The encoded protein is CASSSEGGGYTF.

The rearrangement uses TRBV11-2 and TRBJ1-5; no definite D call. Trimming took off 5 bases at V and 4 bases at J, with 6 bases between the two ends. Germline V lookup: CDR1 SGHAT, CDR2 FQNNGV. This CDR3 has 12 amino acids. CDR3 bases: TGTGCCAGCAGCATTAGAAATCAGCCCCAGCATTTT. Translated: CASSIRNQPQHF.

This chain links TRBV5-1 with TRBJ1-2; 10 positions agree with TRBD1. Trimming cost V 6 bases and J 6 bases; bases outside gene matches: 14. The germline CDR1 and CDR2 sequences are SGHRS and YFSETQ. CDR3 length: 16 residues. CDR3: CASTPFGRTGGDGYTF. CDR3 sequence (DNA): TGCGCCAGCACCCCGTTCGGACGGACAGGGGGAGATGGCTACACCTTC.

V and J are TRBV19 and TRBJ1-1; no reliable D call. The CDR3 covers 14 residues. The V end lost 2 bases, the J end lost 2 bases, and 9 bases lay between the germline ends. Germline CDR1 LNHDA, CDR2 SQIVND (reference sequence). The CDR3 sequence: CASSISGQNTEAFF. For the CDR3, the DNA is TGTGCCAGTAGTATAAGCGGTCAAAACACTGAAGCTTTCTTT.

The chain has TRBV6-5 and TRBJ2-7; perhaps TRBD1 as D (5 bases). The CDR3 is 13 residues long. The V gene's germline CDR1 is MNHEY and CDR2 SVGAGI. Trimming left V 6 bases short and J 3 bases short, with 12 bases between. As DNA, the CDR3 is TGTGCCAGCAGGGAGACAGTGGTCTACGAGCAGTACTTC. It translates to CASRETVVYEQYF.

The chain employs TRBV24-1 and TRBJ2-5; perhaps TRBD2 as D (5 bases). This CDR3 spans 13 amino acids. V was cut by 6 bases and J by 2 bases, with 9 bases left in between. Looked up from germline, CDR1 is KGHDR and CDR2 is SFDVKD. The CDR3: CATSRTPQETQYF. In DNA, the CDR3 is TGTGCCACCAGTCGGACTCCGCAAGAGACCCAGTACTTC.

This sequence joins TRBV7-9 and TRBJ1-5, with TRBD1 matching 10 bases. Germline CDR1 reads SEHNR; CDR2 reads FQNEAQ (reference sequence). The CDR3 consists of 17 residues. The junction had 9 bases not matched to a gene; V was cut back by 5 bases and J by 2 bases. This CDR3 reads CASSRDRGMGGNQPQHF. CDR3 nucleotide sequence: TGTGCCAGCAGCAGGGACAGGGGTATGGGAGGCAATCAGCCCCAGCATTTT.

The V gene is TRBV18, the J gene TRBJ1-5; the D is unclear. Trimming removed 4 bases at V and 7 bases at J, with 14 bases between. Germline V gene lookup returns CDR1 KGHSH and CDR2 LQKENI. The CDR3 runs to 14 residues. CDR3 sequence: CASSLGVFPQPQHF. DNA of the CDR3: TGTGCCAGCTCACTCGGTGTGTTCCCACAGCCCCAGCATTTT.

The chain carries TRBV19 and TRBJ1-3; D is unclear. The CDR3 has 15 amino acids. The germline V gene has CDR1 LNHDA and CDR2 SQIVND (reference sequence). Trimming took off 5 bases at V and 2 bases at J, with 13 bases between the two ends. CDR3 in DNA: TGTGCCAGTAGTGAGTCGGGTTTCGCTGGAAACACCATATATTTT. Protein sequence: CASSESGFAGNTIYF.

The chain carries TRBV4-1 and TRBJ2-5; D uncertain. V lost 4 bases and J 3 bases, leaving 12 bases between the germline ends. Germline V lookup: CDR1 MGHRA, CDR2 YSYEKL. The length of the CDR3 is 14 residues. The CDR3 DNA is TGCGCCAGCAGCCGTCTTTTAGTAGAAGAGACCCAGTACTTC. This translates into CASSRLLVEETQYF.

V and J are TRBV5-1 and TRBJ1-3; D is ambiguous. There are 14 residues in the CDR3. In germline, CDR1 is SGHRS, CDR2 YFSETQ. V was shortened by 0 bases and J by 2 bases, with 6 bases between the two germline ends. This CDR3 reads CASSLDRAGNTIYF. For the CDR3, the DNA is TGCGCCAGCAGCTTGGACAGAGCTGGAAACACCATATATTTT.

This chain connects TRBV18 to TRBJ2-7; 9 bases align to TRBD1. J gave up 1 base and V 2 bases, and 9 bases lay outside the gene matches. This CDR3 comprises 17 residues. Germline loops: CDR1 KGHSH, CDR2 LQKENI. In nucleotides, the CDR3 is TGTGCCAGCTCACCAAAGACGCCGGGACAGGGTTCCTACGAGCAGTACTTC. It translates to CASSPKTPGQGSYEQYF.

The CDR3 region is CASSGGTIYEDTIYF. The CDR3, as DNA: TGTGCCAGCAGCGGAGGCACGATCTACGAAGACACCATATATTTT. The chain links TRBV9 to TRBJ1-3; D remains ambiguous. Per germline, CDR1 SGDLS and CDR2 YYNGEE. The CDR3 spans 15 residues. Trimming removed 3 bases at V and 8 bases at J, with 18 bases between.

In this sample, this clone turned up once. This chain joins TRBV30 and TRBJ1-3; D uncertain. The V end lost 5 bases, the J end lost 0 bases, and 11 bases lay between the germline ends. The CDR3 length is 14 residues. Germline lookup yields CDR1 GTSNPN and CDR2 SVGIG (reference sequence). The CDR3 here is CAWSAGSSGNTIYF. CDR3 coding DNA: TGTGCCTGGTCCGCAGGCAGCTCTGGAAACACCATATATTTT.

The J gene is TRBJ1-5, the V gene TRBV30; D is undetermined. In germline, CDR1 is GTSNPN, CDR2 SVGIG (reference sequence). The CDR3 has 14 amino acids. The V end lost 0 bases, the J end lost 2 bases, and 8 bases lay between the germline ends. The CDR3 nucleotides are TGTGCCTGGAGTGTATCCACAGGCAATCAGCCCCAGCATTTT. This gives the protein CAWSVSTGNQPQHF.

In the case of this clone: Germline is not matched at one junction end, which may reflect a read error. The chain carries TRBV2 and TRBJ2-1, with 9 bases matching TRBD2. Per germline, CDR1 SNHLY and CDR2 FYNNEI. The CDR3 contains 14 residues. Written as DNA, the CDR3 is TGTGCCAGCAGGAGACTAGCGGCCTACTATGAGCAGTTCTTC. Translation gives CASRRLAAYYEQFF. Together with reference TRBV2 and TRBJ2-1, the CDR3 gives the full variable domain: EPEVTQTPSHQVTQMGQEVILRCVPISNHLYFYWYRQILGQKVEFLVSFYNNEISEKSEIFDDQFSVERPDGSNFTLKIRSTKLEDSAMYFCASRRLAAYYEQFFGPGTRLTVL.

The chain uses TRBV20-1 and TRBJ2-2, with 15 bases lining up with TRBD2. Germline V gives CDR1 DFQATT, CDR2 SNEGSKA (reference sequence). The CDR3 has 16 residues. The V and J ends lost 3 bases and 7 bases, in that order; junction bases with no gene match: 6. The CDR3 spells CSASGLAGGPVGELFF. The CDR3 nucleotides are TGCAGTGCTAGTGGACTAGCGGGAGGGCCGGTCGGGGAGCTGTTTTTT.

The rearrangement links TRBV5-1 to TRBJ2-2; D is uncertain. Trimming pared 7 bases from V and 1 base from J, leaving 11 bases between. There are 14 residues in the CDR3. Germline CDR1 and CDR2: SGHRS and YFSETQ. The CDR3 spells CASRSAMNTGELFF. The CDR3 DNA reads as TGCGCCAGCCGGAGCGCCATGAACACCGGGGAGCTGTTTTTT. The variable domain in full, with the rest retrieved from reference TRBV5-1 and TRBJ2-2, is KAGVTQTPRYLIKTRGQQVTLSCSPISGHRSVSWYQQTPGQGLQFLFEYFSETQRNKGNFPGRFSGRQFSNSRSEMNVSTLELGDSALYLCASRSAMNTGELFFGEGSRLTVL.